The present TCR beta chain was sequenced within a study of T cell responses to AZD1222 COVID-19 vaccine. Worth noting for this clone: Its cognate antigen is unknown.

Study observations and caveats: Reportedly, nearly half the spike-specific TCRs target unmutated variant regions. Regions 160-218 and 743-854 dominated among vaccine-associated CD4 TCRs spanning spike.

The ends lost 9 bases at V and 2 bases at J; junction bases unmatched: 10. The CDR3 runs to 14 residues. Method: immunoSEQ multiplex PCR; TCRdb's copy keeps in-frame clones and lacks some. The table has 160,000 or so clones, around nine tenths seen once; the top ten hold 2.6%. The sequencing used peripheral blood, collected on day 0 of AZD1222 vaccination. This receptor was taken from an adult in good health. The chain joins TRBV23-1 to TRBJ2-7; TRBD2 matches at 7 bases. TRBV23-1 is known as an ORF, though its function is uncertain. The CDR3 region is CARRLWGGPYEQYF. CDR3 nucleotides: TGCGCCAGACGTCTCTGGGGAGGGCCCTACGAGCAGTACTTC.